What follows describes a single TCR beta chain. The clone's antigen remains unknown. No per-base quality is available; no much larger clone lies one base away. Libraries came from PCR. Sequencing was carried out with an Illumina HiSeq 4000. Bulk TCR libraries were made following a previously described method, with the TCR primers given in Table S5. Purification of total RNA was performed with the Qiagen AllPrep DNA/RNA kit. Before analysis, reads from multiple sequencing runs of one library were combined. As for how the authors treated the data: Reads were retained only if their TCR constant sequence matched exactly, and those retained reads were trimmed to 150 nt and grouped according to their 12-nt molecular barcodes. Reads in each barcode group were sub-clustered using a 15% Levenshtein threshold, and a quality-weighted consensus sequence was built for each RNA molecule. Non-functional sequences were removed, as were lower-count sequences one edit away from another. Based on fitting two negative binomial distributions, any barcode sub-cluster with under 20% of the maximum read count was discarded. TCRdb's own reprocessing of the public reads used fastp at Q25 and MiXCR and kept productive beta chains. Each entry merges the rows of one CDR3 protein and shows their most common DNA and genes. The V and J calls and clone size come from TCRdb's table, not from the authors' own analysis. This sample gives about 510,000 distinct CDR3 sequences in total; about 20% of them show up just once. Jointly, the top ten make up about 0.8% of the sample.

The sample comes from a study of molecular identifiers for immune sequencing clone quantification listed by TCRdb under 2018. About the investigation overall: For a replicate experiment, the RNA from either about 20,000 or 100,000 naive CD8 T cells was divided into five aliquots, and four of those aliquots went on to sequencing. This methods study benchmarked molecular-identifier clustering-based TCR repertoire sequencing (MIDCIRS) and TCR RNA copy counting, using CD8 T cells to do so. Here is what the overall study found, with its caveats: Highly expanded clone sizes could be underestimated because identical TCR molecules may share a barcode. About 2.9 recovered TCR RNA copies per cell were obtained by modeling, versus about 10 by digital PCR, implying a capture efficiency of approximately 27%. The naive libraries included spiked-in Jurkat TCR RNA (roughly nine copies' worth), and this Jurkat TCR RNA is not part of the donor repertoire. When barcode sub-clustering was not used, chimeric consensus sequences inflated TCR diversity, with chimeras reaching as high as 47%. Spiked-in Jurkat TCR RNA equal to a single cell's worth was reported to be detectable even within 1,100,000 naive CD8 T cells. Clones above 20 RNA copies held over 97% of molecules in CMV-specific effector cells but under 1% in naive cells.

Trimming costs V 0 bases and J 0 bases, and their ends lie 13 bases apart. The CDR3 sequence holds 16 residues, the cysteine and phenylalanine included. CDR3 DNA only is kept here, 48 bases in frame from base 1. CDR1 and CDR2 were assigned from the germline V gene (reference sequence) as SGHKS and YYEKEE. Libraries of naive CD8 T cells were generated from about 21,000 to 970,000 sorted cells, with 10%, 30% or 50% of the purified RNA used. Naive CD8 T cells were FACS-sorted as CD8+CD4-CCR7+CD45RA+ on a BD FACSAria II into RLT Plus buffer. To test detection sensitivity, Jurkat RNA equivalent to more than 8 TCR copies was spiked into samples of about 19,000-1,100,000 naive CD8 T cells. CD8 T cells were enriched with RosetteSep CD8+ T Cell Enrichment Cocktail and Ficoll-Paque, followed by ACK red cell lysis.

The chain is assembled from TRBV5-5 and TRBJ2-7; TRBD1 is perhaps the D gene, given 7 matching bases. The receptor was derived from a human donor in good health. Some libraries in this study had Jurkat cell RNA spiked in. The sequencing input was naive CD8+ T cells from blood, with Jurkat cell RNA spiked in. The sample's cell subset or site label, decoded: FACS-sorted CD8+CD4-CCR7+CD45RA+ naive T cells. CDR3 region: CASSLESRGVSYEQYF. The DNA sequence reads TGTGCCAGCAGCTTGGAGAGCAGGGGGGTCTCCTACGAGCAGTACTTC.